Sequencing of this T cell receptor (beta chain) was carried out in a study of identical twins. The V gene's germline CDR1 is SGHRS and CDR2 YFSETQ. With 5 bases clipped from V and 5 bases from J, the junction kept 0 bases outside the gene matches. The CDR3 is made up of 13 amino acids. Findings and limits, study-wide: Insertions were fewer in abundant cord blood beta clonotypes, whereas memory repertoires showed none of this pattern.

Only healthy Caucasians were enrolled as donors. TCRdb reprocessed the 5' RACE reads via MiXCR and lists one record per CDR3 protein. The repertoire holds hundreds of thousands of distinct CDR3 sequences, with 24% as singletons. In its sample, this clonotype was seen a few times. What it recognizes is unknown. These data were likewise used in another study, on T cells expressing NK-cell markers. That paper adds: Seven donors tested HCMV-seropositive and one tested seronegative among the eight sequenced. Four donors likewise had their CD3+CD56-NKG2C+ fraction led by these clonotypes.

Sequenced material: CD4+ T cells sorted from blood. The sequence came from a woman aged 18-29 years in good health. V usage is TRBV5-1 and J usage is TRBJ2-1, with 11 bases identical to TRBD2. CDR3 protein: CASRGLADNEQFF. Written as DNA, the CDR3 is TGCGCCAGCAGGGGACTAGCGGACAATGAGCAGTTCTTC.